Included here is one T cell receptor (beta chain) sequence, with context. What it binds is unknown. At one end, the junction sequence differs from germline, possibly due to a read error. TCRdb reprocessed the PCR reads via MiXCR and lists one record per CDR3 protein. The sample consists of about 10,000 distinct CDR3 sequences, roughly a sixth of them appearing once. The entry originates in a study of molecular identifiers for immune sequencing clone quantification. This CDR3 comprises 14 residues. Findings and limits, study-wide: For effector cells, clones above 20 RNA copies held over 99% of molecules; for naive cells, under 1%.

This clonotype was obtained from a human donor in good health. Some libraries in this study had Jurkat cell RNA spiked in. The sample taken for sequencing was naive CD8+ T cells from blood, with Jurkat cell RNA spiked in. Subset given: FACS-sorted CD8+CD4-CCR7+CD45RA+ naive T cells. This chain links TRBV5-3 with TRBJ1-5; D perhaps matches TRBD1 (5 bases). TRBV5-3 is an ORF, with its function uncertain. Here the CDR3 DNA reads TGTGCCAGCAGCTTGGGCCAGGGCCATCAGCCCCAGCATTTT. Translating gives CASSLGQGHQPQHF.